This TCR beta chain originates from a study of T cells in Graves' hyperthyroidism and ophthalmopathy. Whole-study results and caveats: Ophthalmopathy got predicted by the model a median about 6.7 months before its onset.

Researchers took RNA transcripts and amplified the TCR beta CDR3 regions from them. HTBI primers drove first-round RT-PCR of the TCR CDR3. MiXCR was run by TCRdb on the multiplex PCR reads, yielding one entry per CDR3 protein. Among around 290,000 distinct CDR3 sequences listed, 10% to 15% were seen once. This clonotype has at least ten counts. Its target is unknown. Trimming took 2 bases from V and 1 from J; bases not matched to a gene: 4. The germline V gene encodes CDR1 LGHDT and CDR2 YNNKEL (reference sequence). CDR3 length equals 16 residues. The specimen sequenced was blood. The TCR comes from a woman in her thirties with Graves' hyperthyroidism that later progressed to Graves' ophthalmopathy. The chain links TRBV3-1 to TRBJ2-7, with 11 bases matching TRBD2. CDR3 DNA sequence: TGTGCCAGCAGCCAACCCGGGACTAGCGGTTCCTACGAGCAGTACTTC. It encodes CASSQPGTSGSYEQYF.